This T cell receptor beta chain comes out of a study of cytomegalovirus exposure and HLA in healthy donors. Regarding the study as a whole: The authors enumerated under 200 TCR beta chains as linked to cytomegalovirus.

CDR3 length: 15 residues. The J segment lost 6 bases and the V segment lost 2 bases, leaving 9 bases of the junction unmatched. Looked up from germline, CDR1 is MNHEY and CDR2 is SMNVEV (reference sequence). Note on this clone: Its antigen is unknown.

The PCR made use of 60 Vbeta and 13 Jbeta primers. This table comes from immunoSEQ multiplex PCR, and its TCRdb copy is limited to in-frame clones, with some not included. The repertoire includes approximately 170,000 clones, about 80% of them detected once, and about 9.1% sits in the top ten. The origin of this receptor is a man younger than 35 in good health and CMV-seropositive. Source material: PBMCs. V usage is TRBV27 and J usage is TRBJ2-7; 8 bases match TRBD2. Here the CDR3 DNA reads TGTGCCAGCAGTTTAGCGACGGGAGGGCCTCTCGAGCAGTACTTC. Translating it yields CASSLATGGPLEQYF.